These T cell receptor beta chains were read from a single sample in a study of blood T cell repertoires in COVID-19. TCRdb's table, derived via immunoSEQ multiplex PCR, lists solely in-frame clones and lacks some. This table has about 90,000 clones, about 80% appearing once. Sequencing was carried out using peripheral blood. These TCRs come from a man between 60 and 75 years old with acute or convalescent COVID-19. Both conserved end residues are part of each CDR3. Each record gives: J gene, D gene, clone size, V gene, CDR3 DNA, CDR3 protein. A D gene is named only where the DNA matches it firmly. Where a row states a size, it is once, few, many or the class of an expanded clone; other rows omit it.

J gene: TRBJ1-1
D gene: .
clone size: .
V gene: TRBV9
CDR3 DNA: TGTGCCAGCAGCGCCAACAGAATGGAAGCTTTCTTT
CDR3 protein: CASSANRMEAFF

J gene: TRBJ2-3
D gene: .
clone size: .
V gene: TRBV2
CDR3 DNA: TGTGCCAGCAGTGTCGCCGGGCGGAACGGGGAACCCACAGATACGCAGTATTTT
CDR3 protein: CASSVAGRNGEPTDTQYF

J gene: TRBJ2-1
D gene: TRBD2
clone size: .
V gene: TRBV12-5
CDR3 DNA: TGTGCTAGTGGTTTGTCGACTAGCGGGGGTGAGCAGTTCTTC
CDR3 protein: CASGLSTSGGEQFF

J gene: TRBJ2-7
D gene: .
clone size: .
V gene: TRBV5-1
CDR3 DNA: TGCGCCAGCAGCTTGGGTGTGTACAGCTACGAGCAGTACTTC
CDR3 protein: CASSLGVYSYEQYF

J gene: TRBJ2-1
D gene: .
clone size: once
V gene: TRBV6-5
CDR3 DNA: TGTGCCAGCAGGGAGCCCCTTGGAAATGAGCAGTTCTTC
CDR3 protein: CASREPLGNEQFF

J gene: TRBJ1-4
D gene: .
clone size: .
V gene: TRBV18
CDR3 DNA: TGTGCCAGCTCACCGGGGATTTCGGGGGGAGCTAATGAAAAACTGTTTTTT
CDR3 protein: CASSPGISGGANEKLFF

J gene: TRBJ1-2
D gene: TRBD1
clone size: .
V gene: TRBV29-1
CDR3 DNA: TGCAGCGTTGGACAGGGGCCATTTCAGGGGGGCTACACCTTC
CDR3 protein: CSVGQGPFQGGYTF

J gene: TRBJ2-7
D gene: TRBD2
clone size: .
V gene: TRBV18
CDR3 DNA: TGTGCCAGCTCCCCGGGACTAGCGGTCTCCTACGAGCAGTACTTC
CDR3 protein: CASSPGLAVSYEQYF

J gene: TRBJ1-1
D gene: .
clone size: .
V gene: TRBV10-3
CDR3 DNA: TGTGCCATCAGTGAACAGGGAACTGAAGCTTTCTTT
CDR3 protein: CAISEQGTEAFF

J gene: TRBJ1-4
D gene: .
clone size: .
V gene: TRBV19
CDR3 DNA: TGTGCCAGTACACAGGGATTTGGTGAAAAACTGTTTTTT
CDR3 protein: CASTQGFGEKLFF

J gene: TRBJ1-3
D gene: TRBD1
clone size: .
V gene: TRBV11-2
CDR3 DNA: TGTGCCAGCAGCCCGGGGACAGGGAATAGAGGAAACACCATATATTTT
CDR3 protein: CASSPGTGNRGNTIYF

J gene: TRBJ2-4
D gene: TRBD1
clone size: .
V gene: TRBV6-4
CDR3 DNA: TGTGCCAGCAGTGCAGACAGGGCGGCCAAAAACATTCAGTACTTC
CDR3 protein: CASSADRAAKNIQYF

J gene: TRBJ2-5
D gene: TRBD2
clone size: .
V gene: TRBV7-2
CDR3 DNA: TGTGCCAGCAGCTTCGCTAGCGGGGGGGCCACGGAGACCCAGTACTTC
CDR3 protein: CASSFASGGATETQYF

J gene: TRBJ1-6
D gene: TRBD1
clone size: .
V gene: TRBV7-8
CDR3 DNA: TGTGCCAGCAGCATAAACAGGGGCCATAATTCACCCCTCCACTTT
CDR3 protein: CASSINRGHNSPLHF

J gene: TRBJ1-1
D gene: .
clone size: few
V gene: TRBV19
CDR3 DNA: TGTGCCAGTAGTATTGGATGGGGCAGGGATACTGAAGCTTTCTTT
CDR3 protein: CASSIGWGRDTEAFF

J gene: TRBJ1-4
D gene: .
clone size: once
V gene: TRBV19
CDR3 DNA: TGTGCCAGTAGTTCAGGGTGGGCTAATGAAAAACTGTTTTTT
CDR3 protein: CASSSGWANEKLFF

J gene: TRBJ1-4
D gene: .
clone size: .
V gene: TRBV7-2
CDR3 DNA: TGTGCCAGCAGCGACCCTCGGGGTAGGAAAAAACTGTTTTTT
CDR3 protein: CASSDPRGRKKLFF

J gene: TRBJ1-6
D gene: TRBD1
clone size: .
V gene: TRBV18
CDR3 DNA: TGTGCCAGCTCACCACGGACAGGGGAGAGTTCACCCCTCCACTTT
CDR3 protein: CASSPRTGESSPLHF

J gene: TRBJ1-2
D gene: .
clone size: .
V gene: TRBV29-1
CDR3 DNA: TGCAGCGTTGATAGCGGAGCGGGATATGGCTACACCTTC
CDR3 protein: CSVDSGAGYGYTF

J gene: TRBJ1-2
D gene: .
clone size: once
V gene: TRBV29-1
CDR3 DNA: TGCAGCGCATCGACAGCGACATATGGCTACACCTTC
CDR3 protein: CSASTATYGYTF

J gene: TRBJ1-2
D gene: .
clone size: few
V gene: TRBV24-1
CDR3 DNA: TGTGCCACCAAACCCCGCACAGGCTATGGCTACACCTTC
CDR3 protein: CATKPRTGYGYTF

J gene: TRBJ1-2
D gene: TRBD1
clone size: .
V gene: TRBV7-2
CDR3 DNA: TGTGCCAGCAGCTTAGTTGGGGGACAGGGGGCTCGAGGCTACACCTTC
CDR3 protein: CASSLVGGQGARGYTF

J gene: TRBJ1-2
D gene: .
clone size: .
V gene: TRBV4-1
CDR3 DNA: TGCGCCAGCAGCCAGGGAAGCGGCTATGGCTACACCTTC
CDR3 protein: CASSQGSGYGYTF

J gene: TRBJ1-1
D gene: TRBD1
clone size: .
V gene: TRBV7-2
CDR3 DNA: TGTGCCAGCAGCTTCGGACAGGGAGGGAACACTGAAGCTTTCTTT
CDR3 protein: CASSFGQGGNTEAFF

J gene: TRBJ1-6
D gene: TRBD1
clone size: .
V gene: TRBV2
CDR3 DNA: TGTGCCAGCAGTTCTCCCGGGACAGGGTATAATTCACCCCTCCACTTT
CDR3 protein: CASSSPGTGYNSPLHF

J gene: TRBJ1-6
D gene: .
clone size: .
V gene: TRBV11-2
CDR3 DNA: TGTGCCAGCAGCTTGCAGGGAAGTAACTCACCCCTCCACTTT
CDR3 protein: CASSLQGSNSPLHF

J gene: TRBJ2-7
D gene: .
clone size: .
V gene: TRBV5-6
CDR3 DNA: TGTGCCAGCAGCTTCCGGGCAGGGGAAATAAGCAGCGAGCAGTACTTC
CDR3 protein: CASSFRAGEISSEQYF

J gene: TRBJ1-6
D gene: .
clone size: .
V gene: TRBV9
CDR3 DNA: TGTGCCAGCCGCGAGGCGGGGAATTCACCCCTCCACTTT
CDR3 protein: CASREAGNSPLHF

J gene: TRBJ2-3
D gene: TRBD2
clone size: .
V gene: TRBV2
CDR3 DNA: TGTGCCAGCAGTGCTCGTACGGGACTAGCGGTTTCTAGCACAGATACGCAGTATTTT
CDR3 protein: CASSARTGLAVSSTDTQYF

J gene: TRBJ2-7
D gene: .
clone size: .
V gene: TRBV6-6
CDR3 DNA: TGTGCCAGCACTCCTGACAGATCCTACGAGCAGTACTTC
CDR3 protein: CASTPDRSYEQYF

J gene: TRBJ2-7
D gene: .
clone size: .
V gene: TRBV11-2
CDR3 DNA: TGTGCCAGCAGCTTTGTCGCGGGATCCTACGAGCAGTACTTC
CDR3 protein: CASSFVAGSYEQYF

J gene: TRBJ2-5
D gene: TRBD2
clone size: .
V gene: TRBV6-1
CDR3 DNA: TGTGCCAGCAGTGAAACTGCAAGTTCTAGCGGGGCCTGGGAGACCCAGTACTTC
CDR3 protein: CASSETASSSGAWETQYF